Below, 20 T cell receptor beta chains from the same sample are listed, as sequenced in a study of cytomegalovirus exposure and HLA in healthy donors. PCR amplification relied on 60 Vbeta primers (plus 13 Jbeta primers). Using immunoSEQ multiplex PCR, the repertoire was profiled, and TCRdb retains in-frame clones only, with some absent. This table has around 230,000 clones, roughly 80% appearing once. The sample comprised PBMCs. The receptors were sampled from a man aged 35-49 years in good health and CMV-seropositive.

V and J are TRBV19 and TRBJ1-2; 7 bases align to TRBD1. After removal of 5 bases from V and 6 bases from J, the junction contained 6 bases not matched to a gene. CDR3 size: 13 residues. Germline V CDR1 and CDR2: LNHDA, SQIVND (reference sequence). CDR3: CASSYRGLDGYTF. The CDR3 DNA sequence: TGTGCCAGTAGTTACAGGGGACTCGATGGCTACACCTTC.

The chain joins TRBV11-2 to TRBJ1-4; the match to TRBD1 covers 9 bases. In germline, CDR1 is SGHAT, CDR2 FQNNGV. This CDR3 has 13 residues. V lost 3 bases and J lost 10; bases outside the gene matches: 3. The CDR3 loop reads CASSLGTGTKLFF. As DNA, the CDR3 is TGTGCCAGCAGCTTGGGGACAGGGACAAAACTGTTTTTT.

CDR3 in amino acids: CASSPDRGYTEAFF. CDR3 DNA: TGTGCCAGCAGCCCGGACAGGGGATACACTGAAGCTTTCTTT. This chain links TRBV2 with TRBJ1-1, with TRBD1 matching 9 bases. Germline CDR1 and CDR2: SNHLY and FYNNEI. The CDR3 spans 14 residues. J lost 3 bases, V lost 6 bases, and 5 bases had no gene match.

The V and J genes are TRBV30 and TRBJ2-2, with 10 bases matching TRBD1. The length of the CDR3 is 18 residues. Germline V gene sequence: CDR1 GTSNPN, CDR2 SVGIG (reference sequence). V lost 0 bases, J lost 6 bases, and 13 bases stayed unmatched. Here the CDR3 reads CAWSVRWDRGGRSGELFF. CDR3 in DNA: TGTGCCTGGAGTGTACGGTGGGACAGGGGTGGGAGGTCCGGGGAGCTGTTTTTT.

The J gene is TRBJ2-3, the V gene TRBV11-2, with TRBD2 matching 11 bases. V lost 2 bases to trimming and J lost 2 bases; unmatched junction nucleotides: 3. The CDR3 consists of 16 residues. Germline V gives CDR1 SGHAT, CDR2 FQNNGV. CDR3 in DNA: TGTGCCAGCAGCTTAACACTAGCGGGGGACACAGATACGCAGTATTTT. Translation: CASSLTLAGDTDTQYF.

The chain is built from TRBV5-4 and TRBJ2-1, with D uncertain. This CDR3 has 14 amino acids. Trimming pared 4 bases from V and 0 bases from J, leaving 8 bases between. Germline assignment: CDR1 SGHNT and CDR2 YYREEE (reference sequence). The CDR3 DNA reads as TGTGCCAGCAGCCACGGTACCTCCTACAATGAGCAGTTCTTC. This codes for CASSHGTSYNEQFF.

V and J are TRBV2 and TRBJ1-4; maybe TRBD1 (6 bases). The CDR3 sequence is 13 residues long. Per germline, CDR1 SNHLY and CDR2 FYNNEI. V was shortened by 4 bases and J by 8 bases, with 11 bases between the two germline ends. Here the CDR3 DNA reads TGTGCCAGCAGTGGGGGGCAGGTCGAAAAACTGTTTTTT. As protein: CASSGGQVEKLFF.

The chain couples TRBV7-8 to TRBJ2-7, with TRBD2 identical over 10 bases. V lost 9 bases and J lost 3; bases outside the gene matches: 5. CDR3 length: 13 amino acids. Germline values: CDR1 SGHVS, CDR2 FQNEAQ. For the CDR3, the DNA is TGTGCCAGTGAGGTAGCGGGAGGCTACGAGCAGTACTTC. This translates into CASEVAGGYEQYF.

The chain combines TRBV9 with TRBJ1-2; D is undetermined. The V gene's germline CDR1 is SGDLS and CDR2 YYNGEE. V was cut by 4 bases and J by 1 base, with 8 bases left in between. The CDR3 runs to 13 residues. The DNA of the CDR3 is TGTGCCAGCAGCCTCACAAATAACTATGGCTACACCTTC. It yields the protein CASSLTNNYGYTF.

The CDR3 coding sequence is TGTGCCAGCAGTAGCCTAGCGGAGACAGATACGCAGTATTTT. Protein: CASSSLAETDTQYF. This sequence joins TRBV25-1 and TRBJ2-3; 7 nucleotides match TRBD2. V lost 5 bases and J lost 3; bases outside the gene matches: 5. Per the germline V gene, CDR1 is MGHDK and CDR2 is SYGVNS. CDR3 length: 14 amino acids.

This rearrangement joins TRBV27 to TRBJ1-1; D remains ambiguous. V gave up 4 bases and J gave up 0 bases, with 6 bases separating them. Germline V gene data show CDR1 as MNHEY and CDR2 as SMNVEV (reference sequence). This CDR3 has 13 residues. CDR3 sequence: CASSSLLNTEAFF. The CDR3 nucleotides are TGTGCCAGCAGTTCCCTCTTGAACACTGAAGCTTTCTTT.

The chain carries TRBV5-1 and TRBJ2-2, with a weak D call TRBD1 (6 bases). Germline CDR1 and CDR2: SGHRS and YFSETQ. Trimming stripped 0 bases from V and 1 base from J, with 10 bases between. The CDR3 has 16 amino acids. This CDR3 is CASSLAGTLNTGELFF. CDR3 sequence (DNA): TGCGCCAGCAGCTTGGCCGGGACATTGAACACCGGGGAGCTGTTTTTT. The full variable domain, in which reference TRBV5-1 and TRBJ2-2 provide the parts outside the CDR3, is KAGVTQTPRYLIKTRGQQVTLSCSPISGHRSVSWYQQTPGQGLQFLFEYFSETQRNKGNFPGRFSGRQFSNSRSEMNVSTLELGDSALYLCASSLAGTLNTGELFFGEGSRLTVL.

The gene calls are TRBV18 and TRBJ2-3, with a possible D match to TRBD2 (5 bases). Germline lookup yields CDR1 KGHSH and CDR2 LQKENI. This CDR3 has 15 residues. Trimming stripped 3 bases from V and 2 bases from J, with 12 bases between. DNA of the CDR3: TGTGCCAGCTCACCGAAGCGGACCCCCACAGATACGCAGTATTTT. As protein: CASSPKRTPTDTQYF.

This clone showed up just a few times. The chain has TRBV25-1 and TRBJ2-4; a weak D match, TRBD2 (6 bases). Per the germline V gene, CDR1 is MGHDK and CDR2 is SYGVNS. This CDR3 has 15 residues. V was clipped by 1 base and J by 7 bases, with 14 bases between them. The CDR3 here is CASSESGRIGNIQYF. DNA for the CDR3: TGTGCCAGCAGTGAATCAGGGAGGATAGGGAACATTCAGTACTTC.

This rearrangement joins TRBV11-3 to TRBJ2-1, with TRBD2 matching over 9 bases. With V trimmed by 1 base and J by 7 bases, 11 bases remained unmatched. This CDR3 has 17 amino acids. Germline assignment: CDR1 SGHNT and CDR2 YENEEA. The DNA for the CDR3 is TGTGCCAGCAGCTTAGTGCCCACGGCTAGCGGGGAAAATGAGCAGTTCTTC. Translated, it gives CASSLVPTASGENEQFF. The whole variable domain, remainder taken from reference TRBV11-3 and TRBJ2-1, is EAGVVQSPRYKIIEKKQPVAFWCNPISGHNTLYWYLQNLGQGPELLIRYENEEAVDDSQLPKDRFSAERLKGVDSTLKIQPAELGDSAVYLCASSLVPTASGENEQFFGPGTRLTVL.

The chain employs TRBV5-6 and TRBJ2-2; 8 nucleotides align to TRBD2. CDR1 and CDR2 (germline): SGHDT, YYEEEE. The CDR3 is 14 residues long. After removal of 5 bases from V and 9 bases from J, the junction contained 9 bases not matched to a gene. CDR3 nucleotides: TGTGCCAGCAGTTCACTAGCGGCGGGTTGGGAGCTGTTTTTT. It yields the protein CASSSLAAGWELFF.

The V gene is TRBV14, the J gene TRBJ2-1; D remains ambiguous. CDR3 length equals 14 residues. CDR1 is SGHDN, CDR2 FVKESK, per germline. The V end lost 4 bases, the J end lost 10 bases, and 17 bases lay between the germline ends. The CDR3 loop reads CASSPVTGLSEQFF. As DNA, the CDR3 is TGTGCCAGCAGCCCTGTGACCGGGTTAAGCGAGCAGTTCTTC.

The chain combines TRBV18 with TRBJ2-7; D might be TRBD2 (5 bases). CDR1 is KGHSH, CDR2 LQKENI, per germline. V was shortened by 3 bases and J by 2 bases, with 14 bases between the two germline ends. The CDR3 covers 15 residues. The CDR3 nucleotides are TGTGCCAGCTCACCGCGGCGAGGGTCCCCCTACGAGCAGTACTTC. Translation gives CASSPRRGSPYEQYF.

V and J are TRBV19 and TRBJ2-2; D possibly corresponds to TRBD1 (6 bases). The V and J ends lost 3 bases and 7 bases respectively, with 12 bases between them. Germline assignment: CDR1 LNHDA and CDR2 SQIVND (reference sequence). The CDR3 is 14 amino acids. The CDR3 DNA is TGTGCCAGTAGTATCCAGGGGCTTATCGGGGAGCTGTTTTTT. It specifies CASSIQGLIGELFF.

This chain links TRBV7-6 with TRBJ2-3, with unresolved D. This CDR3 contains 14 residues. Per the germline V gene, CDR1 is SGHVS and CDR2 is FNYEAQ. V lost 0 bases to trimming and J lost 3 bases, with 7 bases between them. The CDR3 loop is CASSLASRTDTQYF. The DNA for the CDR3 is TGTGCCAGCAGCTTAGCGTCCCGTACAGATACGCAGTATTTT.